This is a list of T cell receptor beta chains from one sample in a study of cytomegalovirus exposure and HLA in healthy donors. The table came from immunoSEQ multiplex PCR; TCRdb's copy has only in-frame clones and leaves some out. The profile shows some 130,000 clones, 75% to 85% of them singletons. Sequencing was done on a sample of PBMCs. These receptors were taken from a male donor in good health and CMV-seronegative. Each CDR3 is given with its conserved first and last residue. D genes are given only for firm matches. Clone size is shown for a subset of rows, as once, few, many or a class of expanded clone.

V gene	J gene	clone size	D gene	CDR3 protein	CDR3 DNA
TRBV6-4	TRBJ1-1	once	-	CASSDSRHTEAFF	TGTGCCAGCAGTGACTCGCGTCACACTGAAGCTTTCTTT
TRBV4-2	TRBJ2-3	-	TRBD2	CASSQDPSGTDPDTQYF	TGTGCCAGCAGCCAAGACCCTAGCGGGACTGACCCAGATACGCAGTATTTT
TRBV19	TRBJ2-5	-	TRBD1	CASSTDREETQYF	TGTGCCAGTAGTACGGACAGGGAAGAGACCCAGTACTTC
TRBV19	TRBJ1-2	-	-	CASSTYPLPLGNYGYTF	TGTGCCAGTAGTACCTATCCCCTCCCTCTAGGCAACTATGGCTACACCTTC
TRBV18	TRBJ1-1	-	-	CASSPTVSGVDGAFF	TGTGCCAGCTCACCCACCGTTTCCGGGGTGGACGGGGCTTTCTTT
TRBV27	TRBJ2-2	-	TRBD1	CASSLQWVRGQGNTGELFF	TGTGCCAGCAGTTTACAGTGGGTACGTGGACAGGGGAACACCGGGGAGCTGTTTTTT
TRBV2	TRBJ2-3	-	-	CASRISGTDTQYF	TGTGCCAGCAGAATTAGCGGCACAGATACGCAGTATTTT
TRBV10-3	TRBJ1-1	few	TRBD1	CATRDSNTEAFF	TGTGCCACCAGGGACAGTAACACTGAAGCTTTCTTT
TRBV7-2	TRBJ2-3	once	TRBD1	CASSLGPSGQGATDTQYF	TGTGCCAGCAGCTTAGGGCCCTCGGGACAGGGGGCCACAGATACGCAGTATTTT
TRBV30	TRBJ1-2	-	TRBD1	CAWSAGTGASWGGYTF	TGTGCCTGGAGCGCCGGGACAGGGGCATCTTGGGGTGGCTACACCTTC
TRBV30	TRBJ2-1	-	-	CAWSVGQGTYNEQFF	TGTGCCTGGAGTGTAGGCCAGGGAACCTACAATGAGCAGTTCTTC
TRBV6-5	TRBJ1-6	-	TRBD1	CASTLTGLGSPLHF	TGTGCCAGCACCTTGACAGGGTTGGGTTCACCCCTCCACTTT
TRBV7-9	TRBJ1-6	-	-	CASSPGQDRTYNSPLHF	TGTGCCAGCAGCCCAGGTCAGGATCGGACCTATAATTCACCCCTCCACTTT
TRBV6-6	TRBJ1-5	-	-	CASSYSSGQPQHF	TGTGCCAGCAGTTACTCGTCAGGTCAGCCCCAGCATTTT
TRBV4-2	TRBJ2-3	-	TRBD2	CASSPHTTSGGAGSTDTQYF	TGTGCCAGCAGCCCACATACGACTAGCGGGGGGGCGGGGTCCACAGATACGCAGTATTTT
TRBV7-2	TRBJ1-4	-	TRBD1	CASSLEDRSEKLFF	TGTGCCAGCAGCTTAGAGGACAGGTCGGAAAAACTGTTTTTT
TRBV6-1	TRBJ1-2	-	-	CASSDEGYTF	TGTGCCAGCAGTGACGAGGGCTACACCTTC
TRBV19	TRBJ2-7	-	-	CASSIGGEVSIEQYF	TGTGCCAGTAGTATAGGGGGCGAGGTTTCTATCGAGCAGTACTTC
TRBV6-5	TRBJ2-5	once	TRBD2	CASRRGLAGGETQYF	TGTGCCAGCAGGAGGGGACTAGCGGGGGGGGAGACCCAGTACTTC
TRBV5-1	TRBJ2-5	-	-	CASSHLTDRQETQYF	TGCGCCAGCAGCCACTTAACCGACAGACAAGAGACCCAGTACTTC